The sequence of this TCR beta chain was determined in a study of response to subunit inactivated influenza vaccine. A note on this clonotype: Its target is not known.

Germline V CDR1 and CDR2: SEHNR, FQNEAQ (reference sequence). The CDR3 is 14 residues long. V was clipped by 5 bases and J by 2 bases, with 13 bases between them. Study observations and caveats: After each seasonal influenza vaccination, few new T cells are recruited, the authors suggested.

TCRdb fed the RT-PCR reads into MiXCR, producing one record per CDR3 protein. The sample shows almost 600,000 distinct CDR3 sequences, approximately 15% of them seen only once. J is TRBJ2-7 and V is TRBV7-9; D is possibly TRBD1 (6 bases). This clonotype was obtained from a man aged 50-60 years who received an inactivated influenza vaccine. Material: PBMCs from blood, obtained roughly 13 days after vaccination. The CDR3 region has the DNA TGTGCCAGCAGCGACCGGACAGCTACCTACGAGCAGTACTTC. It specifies CASSDRTATYEQYF.